This T cell receptor (beta chain) was recorded in a study of molecular identifiers for immune sequencing clone quantification. In TCRdb, the PCR reads were re-called with MiXCR into one record per CDR3 protein. The repertoire holds some 100,000 distinct CDR3 sequences, around 20% seen once, with about 0.85% in the top ten. The CDR3 loop spans 16 amino acids. The germline CDR1 and CDR2 sequences are LGHDT and YNNKEL (reference sequence). Sorted cell numbers of roughly 20,000 to 1,100,000, with 10%, 30% or 50% RNA, served as input for naive CD8 libraries. Study-wide results and caveats: Shared barcodes on identical TCR molecules could underestimate the sizes of highly expanded clones.

Of note for this clonotype: Its antigen remains unknown. A read error is possible here, since a much larger clone lies one base away.

J is TRBJ2-1 and V is TRBV3-1; 10 positions agree with TRBD2. What was sequenced was naive CD8+ T cells from blood, with Jurkat cell RNA spiked in. This sample's subset: FACS-sorted CD8+CD4-CCR7+CD45RA+ naive T cells. This clonotype originated in a human donor in good health. Some libraries in this study had Jurkat cell RNA spiked in. The CDR3 loop reads CASSWTSGYSYDEQFF. The CDR3 DNA reads as TGTGCCAGCAGCTGGACTAGCGGTTACTCCTACGATGAGCAGTTCTTC.